This T cell receptor beta chain was profiled in a study of shared clonotypes between healthy human individuals. Data came from immunoSEQ multiplex PCR; TCRdb stores just in-frame clones and leaves some out. Of 2 million or so clones detected, 85% to 95% appear once; the ten largest clones hold 0.13%. Germline loops: CDR1 SGDLS, CDR2 YYNGEE. V was clipped by 2 bases and J by 4 bases, with 12 bases between them. The CDR3 is made up of 14 amino acids. The sequencing input was naive CD4+ T cells sorted from blood. Indicated subset: CD45RA+ positively selected. The rearrangement uses TRBV9 and TRBJ1-1; D is unclear. The receptor was derived from a man between 18 and 29 years old in good health. CDR3 region: CASSVLAGSTEAFF. The DNA for the CDR3 is TGTGCCAGCAGCGTCCTGGCCGGGAGCACTGAAGCTTTCTTT.